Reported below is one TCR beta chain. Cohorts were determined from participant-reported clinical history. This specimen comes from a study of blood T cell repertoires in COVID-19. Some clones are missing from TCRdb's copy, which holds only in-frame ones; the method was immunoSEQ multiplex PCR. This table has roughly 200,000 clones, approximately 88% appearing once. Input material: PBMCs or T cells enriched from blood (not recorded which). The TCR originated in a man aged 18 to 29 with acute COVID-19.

CDR3 nucleotide sequence: TGTGCCAGCAGCTTGGGTAGCGGGAGCCCCGGGTACAATGAGCAGTTCTTC. As protein: CASSLGSGSPGYNEQFF. The V and J genes are TRBV7-2 and TRBJ2-1; 9 positions agree with TRBD2. V shed 3 bases and J 4 bases; nucleotides not matched to a gene: 10. This CDR3 comprises 17 residues. Per the germline V gene, CDR1 is SGHTA and CDR2 is FQGNSA.